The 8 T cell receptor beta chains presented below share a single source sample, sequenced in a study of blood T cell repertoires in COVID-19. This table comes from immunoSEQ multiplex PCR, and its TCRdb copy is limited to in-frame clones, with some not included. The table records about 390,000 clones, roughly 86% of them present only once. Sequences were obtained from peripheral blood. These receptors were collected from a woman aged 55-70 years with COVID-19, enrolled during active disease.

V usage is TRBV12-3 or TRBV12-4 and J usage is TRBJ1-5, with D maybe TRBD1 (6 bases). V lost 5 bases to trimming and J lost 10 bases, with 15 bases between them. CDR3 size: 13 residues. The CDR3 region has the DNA TGTGCCAGCAGTCGACAGGTTAATGATCCCCAGCATTTT. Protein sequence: CASSRQVNDPQHF.

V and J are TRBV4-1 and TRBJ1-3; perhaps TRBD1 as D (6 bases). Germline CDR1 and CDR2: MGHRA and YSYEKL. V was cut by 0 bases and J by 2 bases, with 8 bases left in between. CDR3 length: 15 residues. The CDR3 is CASSQEDRAGNTIYF. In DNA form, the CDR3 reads TGCGCCAGCAGCCAAGAGGACAGAGCTGGAAACACCATATATTTT.

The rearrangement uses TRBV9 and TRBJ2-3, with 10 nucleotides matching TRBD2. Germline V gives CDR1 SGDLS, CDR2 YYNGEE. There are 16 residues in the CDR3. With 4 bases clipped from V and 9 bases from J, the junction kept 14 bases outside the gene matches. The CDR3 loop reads CASSPIGSGGAETQYF. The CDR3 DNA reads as TGTGCCAGCAGCCCGATCGGCAGCGGGGGGGCGGAAACGCAGTATTTT.

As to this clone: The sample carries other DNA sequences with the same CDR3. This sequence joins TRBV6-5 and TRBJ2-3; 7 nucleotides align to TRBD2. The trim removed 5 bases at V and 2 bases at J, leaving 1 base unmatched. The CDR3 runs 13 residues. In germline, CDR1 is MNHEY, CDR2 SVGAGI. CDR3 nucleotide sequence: TGTGCCAGCAGTAGGGACTACACAGATACGCAGTATTTT. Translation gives CASSRDYTDTQYF.

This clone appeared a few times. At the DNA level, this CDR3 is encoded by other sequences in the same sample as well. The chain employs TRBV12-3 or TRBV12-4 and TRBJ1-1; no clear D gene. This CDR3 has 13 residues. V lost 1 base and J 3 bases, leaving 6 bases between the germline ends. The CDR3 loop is CASSLGHYTEAFF. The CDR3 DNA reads TGTGCCAGCAGTTTAGGTCATTACACTGAAGCTTTCTTT.

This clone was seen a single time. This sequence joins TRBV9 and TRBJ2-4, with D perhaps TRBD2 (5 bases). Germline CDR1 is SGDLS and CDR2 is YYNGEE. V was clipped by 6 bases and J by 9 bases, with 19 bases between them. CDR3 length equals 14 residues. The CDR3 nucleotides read TGTGCCAGCAACTCTGGCGGGCGTAAGGCCATTCAGTACTTC. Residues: CASNSGGRKAIQYF.

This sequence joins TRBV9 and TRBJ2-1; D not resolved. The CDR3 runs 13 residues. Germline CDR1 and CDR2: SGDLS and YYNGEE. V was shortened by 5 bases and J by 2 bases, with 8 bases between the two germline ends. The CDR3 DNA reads TGTGCCAGCAGTTTTACAACCTACAATGAGCAGTTCTTC. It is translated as CASSFTTYNEQFF. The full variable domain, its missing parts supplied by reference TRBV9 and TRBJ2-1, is DSGVTQTPKHLITATGQRVTLRCSPRSGDLSVYWYQQSLDQGLQFLIQYYNGEERAKGNILERFSAQQFPDLHSELNLSSLELGDSALYFCASSFTTYNEQFFGPGTRLTVL.

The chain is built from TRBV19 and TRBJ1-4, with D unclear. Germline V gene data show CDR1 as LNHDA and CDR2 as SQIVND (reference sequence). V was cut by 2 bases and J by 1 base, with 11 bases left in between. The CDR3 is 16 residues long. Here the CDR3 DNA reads TGTGCCAGTAGTATACCGGGAGGCGTAACTAATGAAAAACTGTTTTTT. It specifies CASSIPGGVTNEKLFF.